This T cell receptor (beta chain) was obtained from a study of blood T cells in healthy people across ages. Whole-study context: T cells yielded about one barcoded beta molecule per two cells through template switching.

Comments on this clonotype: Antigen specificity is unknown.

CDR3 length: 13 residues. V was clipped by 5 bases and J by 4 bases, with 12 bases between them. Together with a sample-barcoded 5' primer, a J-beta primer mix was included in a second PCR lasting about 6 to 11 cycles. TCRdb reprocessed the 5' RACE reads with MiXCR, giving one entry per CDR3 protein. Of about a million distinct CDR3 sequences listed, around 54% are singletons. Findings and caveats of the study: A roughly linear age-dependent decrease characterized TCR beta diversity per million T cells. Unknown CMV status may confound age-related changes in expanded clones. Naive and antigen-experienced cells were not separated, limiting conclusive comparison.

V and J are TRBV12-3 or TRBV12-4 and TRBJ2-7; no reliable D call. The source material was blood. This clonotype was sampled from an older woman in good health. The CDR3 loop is CASSPKPDYEQYF. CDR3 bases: TGTGCCAGCAGTCCGAAGCCTGATTACGAGCAGTACTTC.